This entry lists 5 T cell receptor beta chains sequenced from one sample in a study of cytomegalovirus exposure and HLA in healthy donors. PCR employed 60 Vbeta and 13 Jbeta primers. The method was immunoSEQ multiplex PCR; TCRdb's version includes in-frame clones alone and lacks a portion of them. There are about 90,000 clones in the sample; roughly 79% occur only once, and roughly 0.63% lies in the top ten. The sequenced sample consisted of PBMCs. The source of these receptors is a man aged 25-45 years in good health and CMV-seronegative.

The chain employs TRBV6-6 and TRBJ1-1; D gene unclear. Germline loops: CDR1 MNHNY, CDR2 SVGAGI (reference sequence). Trimming removed 6 bases from V and 5 bases from J, with 7 bases in between. The CDR3 extends over 11 amino acids. The CDR3, as DNA: TGTGCCAGCAGCCACTATACTGAAGCTTTCTTT. It is translated as CASSHYTEAFF.

The chain couples TRBV27 to TRBJ1-2, with D possibly TRBD1 on 6 matching bases. Germline CDR1 reads MNHEY; CDR2 reads SMNVEV (reference sequence). The V and J ends lost 6 bases and 3 bases respectively, with 11 bases between them. The CDR3 spans 13 residues. Written as DNA, the CDR3 is TGTGCCAGCAGCCTTTACAGGGACTATGGCTACACCTTC. Residues: CASSLYRDYGYTF.

V is TRBV11-2 and J is TRBJ1-5; TRBD1 matches 7 bases. The CDR3 is 15 residues long. Germline-derived CDR1 and CDR2 are SGHAT and FQNNGV. The V segment lost 5 bases and the J segment 0 bases; nucleotides outside the gene matches: 4. The CDR3 protein is CASSLTGDSNQPQHF. The CDR3 bases are TGTGCCAGCAGCCTCACAGGGGATAGCAATCAGCCCCAGCATTTT.

The chain recombines TRBV11-3 with TRBJ2-4, with 8 positions matching TRBD2. J lost 8 bases, V lost 5 bases, and 8 bases had no gene match. Germline values: CDR1 SGHNT, CDR2 YENEEA. CDR3 size: 14 residues. The CDR3 bases are TGTGCCAGCAGCCCCCATAGCGGGACGGACATTCAGTACTTC. Amino acids: CASSPHSGTDIQYF.

The chain joins TRBV7-9 to TRBJ1-5; D remains ambiguous. Germline values: CDR1 SEHNR, CDR2 FQNEAQ (reference sequence). This CDR3 has 15 residues. Trimming stripped 4 bases from V and 0 bases from J, with 10 bases between. The CDR3 sequence is CASSSGRNSNQPQHF. The CDR3 DNA follows: TGTGCCAGCAGCTCCGGCAGGAATAGCAATCAGCCCCAGCATTTT.